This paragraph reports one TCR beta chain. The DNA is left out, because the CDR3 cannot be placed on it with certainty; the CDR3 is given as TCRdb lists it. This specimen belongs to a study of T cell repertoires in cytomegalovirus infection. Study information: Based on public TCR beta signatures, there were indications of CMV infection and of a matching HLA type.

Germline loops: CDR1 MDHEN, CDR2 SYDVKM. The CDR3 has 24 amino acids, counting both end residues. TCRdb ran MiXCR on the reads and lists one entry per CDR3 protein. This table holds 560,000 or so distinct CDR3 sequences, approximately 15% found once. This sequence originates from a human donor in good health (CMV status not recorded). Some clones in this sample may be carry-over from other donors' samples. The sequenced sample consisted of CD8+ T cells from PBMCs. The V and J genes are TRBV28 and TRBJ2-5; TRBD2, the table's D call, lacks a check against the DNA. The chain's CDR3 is CASSSPSGVPRDPVLLGVQETQYF.